A single sample is the source of the 26 T cell receptor beta chains below, sequenced in a study of technical replicates of blood from several donors. Assay: immunoSEQ multiplex PCR; the TCRdb copy retains only in-frame clones and omits some. The profile covers 65,000 to 90,000 clones, with 93% appearing a single time and less than 0.3% taken by the ten largest. Sequencing was carried out using T cells isolated from PBMCs. These receptors came from a human donor in good health.

Written as DNA, the CDR3 is TGTGCCAGCAGCCCCATGTATGAGCAGTTCTTC. This sequence encodes CASSPMYEQFF. The chain is built from TRBV13 and TRBJ2-1; D remains unclear. V dropped 5 bases and J dropped 8 bases, with 7 bases sitting between them. The germline gives CDR1 PRHDT, CDR2 FYEKMQ (reference sequence). This CDR3 is built from 11 residues.

The V gene is TRBV10-1, the J gene TRBJ2-1; 13 positions agree with TRBD2. The V gene end was trimmed by 6 bases and the J gene end by 5 bases; junction bases not matched to a gene: 4. Germline V gene lookup returns CDR1 WNHNN and CDR2 SYGVQD (reference sequence). The CDR3 loop spans 15 amino acids. CDR3 sequence: CASSFGLAGDNEQFF. The CDR3 bases are TGCGCCAGCAGCTTCGGACTAGCGGGAGACAATGAGCAGTTCTTC.

This chain links TRBV19 with TRBJ1-1; a possible D gene is TRBD1 (6 bases). Germline V gene data show CDR1 as LNHDA and CDR2 as SQIVND (reference sequence). The V end lost 6 bases, the J end lost 4 bases, and 15 bases lay between the germline ends. The CDR3 has 14 amino acids. Written as DNA, the CDR3 is TGTGCCAGTAGAACAGGGTACCCTGGCACTGAAGCTTTCTTT. It translates to CASRTGYPGTEAFF.

The V gene is TRBV6-5, the J gene TRBJ2-5; D is unclear. This CDR3 has 13 amino acids. V was cut by 6 bases and J by 4 bases, with 12 bases left in between. The germline gives CDR1 MNHEY, CDR2 SVGAGI. CDR3 protein: CASRSPYGETQYF. In DNA form, the CDR3 reads TGTGCCAGCAGGTCGCCTTACGGAGAGACCCAGTACTTC.

Written as DNA, the CDR3 is TGTGCCAGCACCCGAGGGGGTTTTAGTGAAAAACTGTTTTTT. This encodes CASTRGGFSEKLFF. The rearrangement joins TRBV7-9 to TRBJ1-4, with TRBD1 as a possible D gene (6 bases). The CDR3 contains 14 residues. V lost 7 bases, J lost 7 bases, and 16 bases lay in between. Germline values: CDR1 SEHNR, CDR2 FQNEAQ (reference sequence).

J is TRBJ2-1 and V is TRBV27; weak D call: TRBD1 (6 bases). Looked up from germline, CDR1 is MNHEY and CDR2 is SMNVEV (reference sequence). Deletions cut 6 bases from V and 5 bases from J, with 17 bases between. CDR3 size: 15 residues. The CDR3 reads CASSLGGNPNNEQFF. As DNA, the CDR3 is TGTGCCAGCAGCCTTGGGGGCAATCCAAACAATGAGCAGTTCTTC.

The V gene is TRBV10-3, the J gene TRBJ1-1, with 7 bases that match TRBD1. From germline, CDR1 is ENHRY and CDR2 SYGVKD. V shed 10 bases, J shed 7 bases, and the junction held 15 bases outside the gene matches. This CDR3 is 14 amino acids long. CDR3 in DNA: TGTGCCACCAAATACAATGACAGGGTTGGTGAAGCTTTCTTT. Translating it yields CATKYNDRVGEAFF.

DNA for the CDR3: TGTGCCAGCTCACCGGGGACAGGCCCCGAATATGGCTACACCTTC. Encoded protein: CASSPGTGPEYGYTF. The chain couples TRBV18 to TRBJ1-2, with 8 bases fitting TRBD1. The germline V gene encodes CDR1 KGHSH and CDR2 LQKENI. With 3 bases clipped from V and 5 bases from J, the junction kept 8 bases outside the gene matches. This CDR3 is 15 amino acids long.

This clone has just one count. The gene calls are TRBV5-1 and TRBJ2-7; 7 bases map to TRBD2. Looked up from germline, CDR1 is SGHRS and CDR2 is YFSETQ. V was pared by 5 bases and J by 3 bases, with 14 bases of the junction left unmatched. The CDR3 is made up of 16 amino acids. This chain's CDR3 is CASRELSSGVFYEQYF. The CDR3 DNA reads TGCGCCAGCAGAGAACTCTCCAGCGGGGTTTTCTACGAGCAGTACTTC.

This chain connects TRBV29-1 to TRBJ2-1, with TRBD1 as a possible D gene (6 bases). This CDR3 has 11 residues. Germline assignment: CDR1 SQVTM and CDR2 ANQGSEA. Trimming took 7 bases from V and 7 from J, leaving 11 bases between them. The CDR3 sequence is CSAGTFNEQFF. In DNA form, the CDR3 reads TGCAGCGCCGGGACATTTAATGAGCAGTTCTTC.

This clone was recorded once. The rearrangement uses TRBV27 and TRBJ1-4, with a possible D match to TRBD1 (6 bases). CDR3 length: 14 amino acids. Trimming cost V 2 bases and J 8 bases, with 12 bases left between them. In germline, CDR1 is MNHEY, CDR2 SMNVEV (reference sequence). CDR3 region: CASSLIGGREKLFF. DNA for the CDR3: TGTGCCAGCAGTTTAATAGGGGGTCGAGAAAAACTGTTTTTT.

The CDR3 spells CASSLDTSYEQYF. The CDR3 nucleotides are TGTGCCAGCAGCCTAGACACCTCCTACGAGCAGTACTTC. The rearrangement links TRBV7-6 to TRBJ2-7; D gene unclear. The CDR3 has 13 residues. V was cut by 5 bases and J by 0 bases, with 8 bases left in between. The germline V gene encodes CDR1 SGHVS and CDR2 FNYEAQ. The full variable domain, rest sourced from reference TRBV7-6 and TRBJ2-7, is GAGVSQSPRYKVTKRGQDVALRCDPISGHVSLYWYRQALGQGPEFLTYFNYEAQQDKSGLPNDRFSAERPEGSISTLTIQRTEQRDSAMYRCASSLDTSYEQYFGPGTRLTVT.

The chain couples TRBV5-4 to TRBJ2-7, with 8 bases aligning to TRBD1. V shed 4 bases and J 5 bases; nucleotides not matched to a gene: 11. Germline V gene data show CDR1 as SGHNT and CDR2 as YYREEE (reference sequence). This CDR3 spans 15 amino acids. CDR3 sequence reads: CASSPRGQGFDEQYF. The CDR3 DNA follows: TGTGCCAGCAGCCCTCGAGGACAGGGTTTCGACGAGCAGTACTTC.

The chain carries TRBV18 and TRBJ2-3, with no clear D. CDR3 size: 15 residues. V was pared by 6 bases and J by 4 bases, with 17 bases between. Germline assignment: CDR1 KGHSH and CDR2 LQKENI. The CDR3 nucleotides are TGTGCCAGCTCCCGGGTTTTAGAAGAGGCAGATACGCAGTATTTT. It is translated as CASSRVLEEADTQYF.

The chain recombines TRBV7-9 with TRBJ1-3; 10 bases fit TRBD1. Losses at the gene ends were 5 bases for V and 7 bases for J; bases not matched to a gene: 2. Germline V gene sequence: CDR1 SEHNR, CDR2 FQNEAQ (reference sequence). The CDR3 extends over 13 amino acids. DNA for the CDR3: TGTGCCAGCAGCCAGGGACAGGGGAACACCATATATTTT. Its translation: CASSQGQGNTIYF. The full variable domain, completed using reference TRBV7-9 and TRBJ1-3, is DTGVSQNPRHKITKRGQNVTFRCDPISEHNRLYWYRQTLGQGPEFLTYFQNEAQLEKSRLLSDRFSAERPKGSFSTLEIQRTEQGDSAMYLCASSQGQGNTIYFGEGSWLTVV.

The chain has TRBV15 and TRBJ2-7, with 7 positions matching TRBD1. CDR3 length: 15 amino acids. The V gene's germline CDR1 is LNHNV and CDR2 YYDKDF (reference sequence). Losses at the gene ends were 6 bases for V and 2 bases for J; bases not matched to a gene: 10. DNA for the CDR3: TGTGCCACCAGTTTTGAGGCCGGGACAGCCTACGAGCAGTACTTC. Translation gives CATSFEAGTAYEQYF.

The chain carries TRBV29-1 and TRBJ1-1; a possible D gene is TRBD1 (5 bases). With 1 base removed from V and 5 bases from J, the gap between germline ends came to 17 bases. This CDR3 is built from 15 residues. From germline, CDR1 is SQVTM and CDR2 ANQGSEA. The CDR3 region is CSVEGRGLESTEAFF. DNA for the CDR3: TGCAGCGTTGAAGGAAGGGGACTGGAGAGTACTGAAGCTTTCTTT.

The chain has TRBV18 and TRBJ1-1; no firm D call. Germline CDR1 KGHSH, CDR2 LQKENI. The CDR3 is 15 residues long. Between the trimmed V and J ends, which lost 0 bases and 1 base, there was a span of 9 bases. The chain's CDR3 is CASSPPGPANTEAFF. CDR3 DNA sequence: TGTGCCAGCTCACCACCGGGCCCCGCGAACACTGAAGCTTTCTTT.

This clone showed up just once. V is TRBV5-1 and J is TRBJ1-4, with 8 bases matching TRBD1. CDR1 is SGHRS and CDR2 is YFSETQ in the germline V gene. There are 14 residues in the CDR3. J lost 4 bases, V lost 2 bases, and 1 base had no gene match. DNA for the CDR3: TGCGCCAGCAGCTTAGGACAGGGTAATGAAAAACTGTTTTTT. It specifies CASSLGQGNEKLFF.

The chain combines TRBV5-1 with TRBJ2-1; weak D call: TRBD1 (6 bases). Germline CDR1 SGHRS, CDR2 YFSETQ. The CDR3 length is 13 residues. V gave up 4 bases and J gave up 6 bases, with 11 bases separating them. The CDR3 nucleotides read TGCGCCAGCAGCCTGGGACAAACCAATGAGCAGTTCTTC. It codes for CASSLGQTNEQFF.

The rearrangement uses TRBV6-5 and TRBJ2-7, with 10 bases lining up with TRBD2. V lost 8 bases to trimming and J lost 6 bases; unmatched junction nucleotides: 10. The V gene's germline CDR1 is MNHEY and CDR2 SVGAGI. The CDR3 is 14 residues long. The CDR3 DNA follows: TGTGCCAGCTCCCCAGCGGGAGGGATGGTCGAGCAGTACTTC. Translation: CASSPAGGMVEQYF.

The chain uses TRBV10-3 and TRBJ2-2; 11 positions match TRBD2. The germline V gene has CDR1 ENHRY and CDR2 SYGVKD. Trimming at V came to 10 bases and at J to 6 bases, leaving 10 bases not matched to a gene. The CDR3 is made up of 15 amino acids. In DNA, the CDR3 is TGTGCCACCAGCAGCTCTAGCGGGGGGCCCGGGGAGCTGTTTTTT. It encodes CATSSSSGGPGELFF.

V is TRBV27 and J is TRBJ2-7; tentative D call: TRBD1 (6 bases). Deletions cut 6 bases from V and 5 bases from J, with 11 bases between. This CDR3 has 12 residues. Germline CDR1 and CDR2: MNHEY and SMNVEV (reference sequence). CDR3: CASRLQGHEQYF. The CDR3 DNA follows: TGTGCCAGCAGACTACAGGGCCACGAGCAGTACTTC.

This sequence joins TRBV14 and TRBJ2-3; 14 bases agree with TRBD2. Trimming took 1 base from V and 6 from J; bases not matched to a gene: 9. This CDR3 region has 18 residues. Germline V gene data show CDR1 as SGHDN and CDR2 as FVKESK. CDR3 sequence: CASSQVTPGLAGGDTQYF. The CDR3 nucleotides read TGTGCCAGCAGCCAAGTAACTCCCGGACTAGCGGGGGGTGATACGCAGTATTTT.

The chain employs TRBV5-6 and TRBJ2-5, with D uncertain. Germline V gives CDR1 SGHDT, CDR2 YYEEEE. CDR3 length: 13 amino acids. V shed 3 bases and J shed 5 bases, with 11 bases lying between them. In DNA, the CDR3 is TGTGCCAGCAGCTGGAGCAGCATGGAGACCCAGTACTTC. Its translation is CASSWSSMETQYF.

J is TRBJ1-6 and V is TRBV7-3; no reliable D call. The germline V and J ends were trimmed by 1 base and 9 bases, with 13 bases remaining between them. Germline CDR1 is SGHTA and CDR2 is FQGTGA. The length of the CDR3 is 15 residues. This CDR3 is CASSLNRAGGSPLHF. The CDR3 region has the DNA TGTGCCAGCAGCTTAAACCGGGCCGGAGGTTCACCCCTCCACTTT. The whole variable domain, remainder taken from reference TRBV7-3 and TRBJ1-6, is GAGVSQTPSNKVTEKGKYVELRCDPISGHTALYWYRQSLGQGPEFLIYFQGTGAADDSGLPNDRFFAVRPEGSVSTLKIQRTERGDSAVYLCASSLNRAGGSPLHFGNGTRLTVT.